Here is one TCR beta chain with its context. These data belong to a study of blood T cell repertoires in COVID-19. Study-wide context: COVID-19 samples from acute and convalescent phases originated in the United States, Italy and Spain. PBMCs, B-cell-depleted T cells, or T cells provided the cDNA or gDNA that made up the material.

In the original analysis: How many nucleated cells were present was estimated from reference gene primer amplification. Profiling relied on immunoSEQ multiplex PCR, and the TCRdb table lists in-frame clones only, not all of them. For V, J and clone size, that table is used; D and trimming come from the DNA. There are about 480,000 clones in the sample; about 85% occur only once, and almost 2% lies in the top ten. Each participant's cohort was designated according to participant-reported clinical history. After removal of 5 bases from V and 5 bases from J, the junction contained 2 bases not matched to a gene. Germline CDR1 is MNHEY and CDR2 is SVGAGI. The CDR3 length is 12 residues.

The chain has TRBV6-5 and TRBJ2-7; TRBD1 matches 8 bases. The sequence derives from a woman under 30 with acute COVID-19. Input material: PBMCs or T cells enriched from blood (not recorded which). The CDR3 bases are TGTGCCAGCAGTACGACAGGGGACGAGCAGTACTTC. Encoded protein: CASSTTGDEQYF.